Presented here are 27 T cell receptor beta chains from one specimen sequenced in a study of blood T cell repertoires in COVID-19. The data were produced by immunoSEQ multiplex PCR, yet TCRdb's version contains in-frame clones alone and is incomplete. The data contain tens of thousands of clones, more than 75% of them singletons. Sequencing was done on a sample of peripheral blood. These receptors originate from a human donor in a cohort sampled during active COVID-19.

This chain uses TRBV5-6 with TRBJ1-5, with 8 positions matching TRBD1. The CDR3 loop spans 15 amino acids. Per germline, CDR1 SGHDT and CDR2 YYEEEE. V was pared by 1 base and J by 7 bases, with 7 bases of the junction left unmatched. This CDR3 reads CASSLFQGAGQPQHF. In DNA, the CDR3 is TGTGCCAGCAGCTTGTTTCAGGGGGCAGGGCAGCCCCAGCATTTT.

This chain joins TRBV3-1 (or the pseudogene TRBV3-2) and TRBJ2-3; possible D gene TRBD2, 5 bases. Trimming left V 2 bases short and J 1 base short, with 10 bases between. Germline V gives CDR1 LGHDT, CDR2 YNNKEL (reference sequence). The CDR3 contains 15 residues. In DNA, the CDR3 is TGTGCCAGCAGCCAATTTACACTAGGCACAGATACGCAGTATTTT. This encodes CASSQFTLGTDTQYF.

The V call is TRBV7-2, the J call TRBJ2-3; the D is unclear. CDR3 length: 14 residues. Trimming left V 3 bases short and J 1 base short, with 8 bases between. From germline, CDR1 is SGHTA and CDR2 FQGNSA. Written as DNA, the CDR3 is TGTGCCAGCAGCTTCCTCAGCGGCACAGATACGCAGTATTTT. Protein sequence: CASSFLSGTDTQYF.

This chain links TRBV5-1 with TRBJ2-4, with 10 bases identical to TRBD2. The trim removed 0 bases at V and 5 bases at J, leaving 14 bases unmatched. CDR1 SGHRS and CDR2 YFSETQ come from the germline V gene. This CDR3 is 19 amino acids long. DNA for the CDR3: TGCGCCAGCAGCTTGGGCATACGGACTAGCGGAGGCGGGGAAAACATTCAGTACTTC. This encodes CASSLGIRTSGGGENIQYF.

This rearrangement joins TRBV19 to TRBJ2-7, with 8 bases identical to TRBD1. This CDR3 has 15 residues. CDR1 and CDR2 (germline): LNHDA, SQIVND (reference sequence). Trimming removed 1 base from V and 6 bases from J; junction bases left unmatched: 8. The DNA for the CDR3 is TGTGCCAGTAGTATAGTAGCAGGGGGCTTTACCGAGCAGTACTTC. It specifies CASSIVAGGFTEQYF.

This clone appeared a single time. The chain has TRBV5-1 and TRBJ2-7; tentatively, D is TRBD1 (8 bases). The CDR3 is made up of 16 amino acids. Germline assignment: CDR1 SGHRS and CDR2 YFSETQ. Trimming removed 4 bases at V and 2 bases at J, with 19 bases between. The CDR3 here is CASSLTLTGGAYEQYF. The CDR3 region has the DNA TGCGCCAGCAGCCTGACGCTTACAGGGGGGGCCTACGAGCAGTACTTC.

V and J are TRBV7-2 and TRBJ2-1; 7 nucleotides agree with TRBD2. The ends lost 5 bases at V and 1 base at J; junction bases unmatched: 11. CDR1 SGHTA and CDR2 FQGNSA come from the germline V gene. This CDR3 is built from 17 residues. The CDR3 nucleotides are TGTGCCAGCAGCCTCCAATCGACAGCGGGGTCCTACAATGAGCAGTTCTTC. Translating it yields CASSLQSTAGSYNEQFF.

The chain uses TRBV6-2 or TRBV6-3 and TRBJ2-7, with TRBD2 identical over 7 bases. Trimming removed 5 bases from V and 2 bases from J; junction bases left unmatched: 3. The CDR3 totals 13 residues. CDR1 and CDR2 (germline): MNHEY, SVGEGT. The CDR3 DNA is TGTGCCAGCAGTGAGCGGGGTACCTACGAGCAGTACTTC. This codes for CASSERGTYEQYF.

This rearrangement joins TRBV28 to TRBJ2-7, with a possible D match to TRBD1 (5 bases). The CDR3 is 18 amino acids. V was cut by 5 bases and J by 2 bases, with 25 bases left in between. Per the germline V gene, CDR1 is MDHEN and CDR2 is SYDVKM. CDR3 protein: CASSPRTTTIYRTYEQYF. CDR3 nucleotides: TGTGCCAGCAGTCCTCGGACAACCACCATCTACCGGACCTACGAGCAGTACTTC. The full variable domain, with the rest looked up from reference TRBV28 and TRBJ2-7, is DVKVTQSSRYLVKRTGEKVFLECVQDMDHENMFWYRQDPGLGLRLIYFSYDVKMKEKGDIPEGYSVSREKKERFSLILESASTNQTSMYLCASSPRTTTIYRTYEQYFGPGTRLTVT.

In nucleotides, the CDR3 is TGTGCCAGCAGCCCCCACACTAGCGGTTGGAGTAATGAGCAGTTCTTC. It codes for CASSPHTSGWSNEQFF. The chain links TRBV5-4 to TRBJ2-1; 8 bases line up with TRBD2. The CDR3 covers 16 residues. V was pared by 4 bases and J by 7 bases, with 13 bases of the junction left unmatched. Germline-derived CDR1 and CDR2 are SGHNT and YYREEE (reference sequence).

CDR3 loop: CASSPRRSSVNEQYF. The CDR3 DNA sequence: TGTGCCAGCAGCCCGAGAAGGTCGAGCGTAAACGAGCAGTACTTC. The gene calls are TRBV13 and TRBJ2-7; D is unresolved. Germline V gene sequence: CDR1 PRHDT, CDR2 FYEKMQ (reference sequence). This CDR3 has 15 residues. V lost 5 bases to trimming and J lost 5 bases, with 19 bases between them.

The chain joins TRBV9 to TRBJ2-3; 9 positions agree with TRBD2. Germline loops: CDR1 SGDLS, CDR2 YYNGEE. Trimming removed 3 bases from V and 0 bases from J; junction bases left unmatched: 8. The CDR3 sequence is 17 residues long. CDR3 sequence reads: CASSAGGREGSTDTQYF. In nucleotides, the CDR3 is TGTGCCAGCAGCGCCGGGGGGCGGGAGGGCAGCACAGATACGCAGTATTTT.

Written as DNA, the CDR3 is TGTGCCACCAGTGACACAGGGGGCCGAGGACCCTTTGACACCGGGGAGCTGTTTTTT. As protein: CATSDTGGRGPFDTGELFF. The chain uses TRBV24-1 and TRBJ2-2; 9 bases match TRBD1. J was trimmed by 3 bases and V by 4 bases; bases with no gene match: 14. Germline V gives CDR1 KGHDR, CDR2 SFDVKD. The CDR3 covers 19 residues.

This clone showed up just once. The gene calls are TRBV7-9 and TRBJ2-7; 8 nucleotides agree with TRBD2. The germline V gene encodes CDR1 SEHNR and CDR2 FQNEAQ (reference sequence). The CDR3 has 16 amino acids. The ends lost 5 bases at V and 0 bases at J; junction bases unmatched: 9. This CDR3 is CASSIMTGGSSYEQYF. The DNA for the CDR3 is TGTGCCAGCAGCATCATGACGGGGGGGAGCTCCTACGAGCAGTACTTC.

CDR3 sequence reads: CASSPRGNSYNEQFF. The CDR3 DNA is TGTGCCAGCAGCCCCCGGGGAAACTCCTACAATGAGCAGTTCTTC. The chain combines TRBV7-9 with TRBJ2-1, with D tentatively TRBD2 (5 bases). V was cut by 5 bases and J by 0 bases, with 11 bases left in between. This CDR3 comprises 15 residues. Per the germline V gene, CDR1 is SEHNR and CDR2 is FQNEAQ (reference sequence).

The chain uses TRBV7-3 and TRBJ2-5; D is perhaps TRBD2 (5 bases). The germline V and J ends were trimmed by 0 bases and 1 base, with 6 bases remaining between them. Per the germline V gene, CDR1 is SGHTA and CDR2 is FQGTGA. The CDR3 has 14 amino acids. CDR3 protein: CASSLTGSQETQYF. The CDR3 DNA reads as TGTGCCAGCAGCTTAACGGGGAGCCAAGAGACCCAGTACTTC.

The CDR3 DNA reads as TGTGCCAGCAGCCGAGGACTGGTCCAAGAGACCCAGTACTTC. This gives the protein CASSRGLVQETQYF. The chain is built from TRBV11-3 and TRBJ2-5, with D tentatively TRBD2 (5 bases). The V end lost 5 bases, the J end lost 1 base, and 11 bases lay between the germline ends. The CDR3 covers 14 residues. Germline V CDR1 and CDR2: SGHNT, YENEEA.

This clone was seen a single time. V gene TRBV7-3 combines with J gene TRBJ1-2, with D possibly being TRBD1 (5 bases). Germline V gene lookup returns CDR1 SGHTA and CDR2 FQGTGA. V was shortened by 5 bases and J by 4 bases, with 11 bases between the two germline ends. The CDR3 extends over 13 amino acids. CDR3 amino acids: CASSPTQGYGYTF. In DNA form, the CDR3 reads TGTGCCAGCAGCCCAACTCAGGGCTATGGCTACACCTTC.

The chain joins TRBV19 to TRBJ2-3; TRBD1 matches 10 bases. Trimming cost V 4 bases and J 1 base; bases outside gene matches: 8. CDR1 and CDR2 (germline): LNHDA, SQIVND (reference sequence). The CDR3 runs 17 residues. CDR3 sequence reads: CASSRDRGIGGTDTQYF. The CDR3 DNA sequence: TGTGCCAGTAGTAGGGACAGGGGAATCGGAGGCACAGATACGCAGTATTTT.

The rearrangement joins TRBV7-2 to TRBJ2-7; 10 bases line up with TRBD1. V was clipped by 4 bases and J by 3 bases; unmatched bases: 3. Germline CDR1 SGHTA, CDR2 FQGNSA. The CDR3 is made up of 14 amino acids. CDR3 sequence: CASSSRDRGYEQYF. Here the CDR3 DNA reads TGTGCCAGCAGCTCCCGGGACAGGGGCTACGAGCAGTACTTC.

The V and J genes are TRBV11-3 and TRBJ2-7, with 10 bases fitting TRBD2. Germline values: CDR1 SGHNT, CDR2 YENEEA. The CDR3 runs to 19 residues. V gave up 3 bases and J gave up 4 bases; unmatched junction bases: 18. CDR3 DNA sequence: TGTGCCAGCAGCTTCCGACTCCTAGCGGGAGACGAACTTCAATACGAGCAGTACTTC. Protein product: CASSFRLLAGDELQYEQYF. Full variable domain (remainder filled in from reference TRBV11-3 and TRBJ2-7): EAGVVQSPRYKIIEKKQPVAFWCNPISGHNTLYWYLQNLGQGPELLIRYENEEAVDDSQLPKDRFSAERLKGVDSTLKIQPAELGDSAVYLCASSFRLLAGDELQYEQYFGPGTRLTVT.

The CDR3 DNA reads TGTGCCAGCAGCTTCGGGGTTCGCCAAGAGACCCAGTACTTC. It yields the protein CASSFGVRQETQYF. V is TRBV7-8 and J is TRBJ2-5; D possibly corresponds to TRBD2 (5 bases). V lost 3 bases, J lost 1 base, and 9 bases lay in between. Germline V gene data show CDR1 as SGHVS and CDR2 as FQNEAQ. This CDR3 is built from 14 residues.

The gene calls are TRBV7-2 and TRBJ2-2; TRBD2 aligns across 7 bases. There are 15 residues in the CDR3. The J segment lost 1 base and the V segment lost 5 bases, leaving 4 bases of the junction unmatched. Germline values: CDR1 SGHTA, CDR2 FQGNSA. CDR3 sequence (DNA): TGTGCCAGCAGCCCTAGCGGACTGAACACCGGGGAGCTGTTTTTT. The encoded protein is CASSPSGLNTGELFF.

This clone was detected a few times. This chain's CDR3 is CSASGLRDQPQHF. The CDR3 nucleotides are TGCAGTGCTAGTGGTCTGAGGGATCAGCCCCAGCATTTT. The chain joins TRBV20-1 to TRBJ1-5; no firm D call. From germline, CDR1 is DFQATT and CDR2 SNEGSKA (reference sequence). The CDR3 spans 13 residues. V lost 3 bases, J lost 5 bases, and 11 bases lay in between.

The chain employs TRBV9 and TRBJ2-7, with 13 bases matching TRBD2. V gave up 0 bases and J gave up 4 bases; unmatched junction bases: 7. This CDR3 is 17 amino acids long. Germline V gene data show CDR1 as SGDLS and CDR2 as YYNGEE. For the CDR3, the DNA is TGTGCCAGCAGCGTAGGGACTAGCGGGGGCGGCGGGTACGAGCAGTACTTC. Translating gives CASSVGTSGGGGYEQYF. The whole variable domain, filled in from reference TRBV9 and TRBJ2-7, reads DSGVTQTPKHLITATGQRVTLRCSPRSGDLSVYWYQQSLDQGLQFLIQYYNGEERAKGNILERFSAQQFPDLHSELNLSSLELGDSALYFCASSVGTSGGGGYEQYFGPGTRLTVT.

A single count supports this clone. The V and J genes are TRBV5-1 and TRBJ2-7, with 10 nucleotides matching TRBD1. Germline CDR1 is SGHRS and CDR2 is YFSETQ. The CDR3 length is 18 residues. The ends lost 0 bases at V and 3 bases at J; junction bases unmatched: 12. The CDR3 region has the DNA TGCGCCAGCAGCTTGGGCCTCACCGGGACAGGGGACTACTACGAGCAGTACTTC. Translated: CASSLGLTGTGDYYEQYF.

The count of this clone is one. The gene calls are TRBV18 and TRBJ2-7; 9 nucleotides align to TRBD1. V lost 4 bases to trimming and J lost 1 base; unmatched junction nucleotides: 5. Per the germline V gene, CDR1 is KGHSH and CDR2 is LQKENI. The CDR3 has 15 amino acids. The DNA for the CDR3 is TGTGCCAGCTCACAAACAGGGGGCGCGTCCTACGAGCAGTACTTC. Amino acids: CASSQTGGASYEQYF. The whole variable domain, remainder taken from reference TRBV18 and TRBJ2-7, is NAGVMQNPRHLVRRRGQEARLRCSPMKGHSHVYWYRQLPEEGLKFMVYLQKENIIDESGMPKERFSAEFPKEGPSILRIQQVVRGDSAAYFCASSQTGGASYEQYFGPGTRLTVT.